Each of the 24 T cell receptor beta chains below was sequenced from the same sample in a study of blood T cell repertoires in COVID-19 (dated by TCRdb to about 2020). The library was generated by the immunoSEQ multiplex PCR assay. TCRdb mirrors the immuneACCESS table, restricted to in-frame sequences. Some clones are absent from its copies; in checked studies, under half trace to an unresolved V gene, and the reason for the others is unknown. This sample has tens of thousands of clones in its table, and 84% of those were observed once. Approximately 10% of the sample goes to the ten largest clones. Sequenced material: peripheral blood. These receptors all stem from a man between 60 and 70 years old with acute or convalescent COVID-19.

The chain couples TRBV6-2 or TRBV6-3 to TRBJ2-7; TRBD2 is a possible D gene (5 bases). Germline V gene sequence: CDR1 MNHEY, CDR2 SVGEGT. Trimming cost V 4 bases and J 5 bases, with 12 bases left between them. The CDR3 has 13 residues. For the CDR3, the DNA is TGTGCCAGCAGTTTCTTCTTGGGAGACGAGCAGTACTTC. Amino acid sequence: CASSFFLGDEQYF.

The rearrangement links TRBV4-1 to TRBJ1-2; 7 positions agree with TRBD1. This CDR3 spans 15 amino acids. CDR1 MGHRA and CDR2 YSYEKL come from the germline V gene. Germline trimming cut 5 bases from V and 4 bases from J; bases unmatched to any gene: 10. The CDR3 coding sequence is TGCGCCAGCAGCTTGGACAGGCAGGATGTCTATGGCTACACCTTC. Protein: CASSLDRQDVYGYTF.

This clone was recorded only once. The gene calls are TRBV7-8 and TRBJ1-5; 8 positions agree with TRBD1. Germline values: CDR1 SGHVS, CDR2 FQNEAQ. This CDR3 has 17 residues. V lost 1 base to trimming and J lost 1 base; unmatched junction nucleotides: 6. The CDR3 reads CASSLGTGWRSNQPQHF. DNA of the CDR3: TGTGCCAGCAGCTTAGGGACAGGGTGGAGGAGCAATCAGCCCCAGCATTTT.

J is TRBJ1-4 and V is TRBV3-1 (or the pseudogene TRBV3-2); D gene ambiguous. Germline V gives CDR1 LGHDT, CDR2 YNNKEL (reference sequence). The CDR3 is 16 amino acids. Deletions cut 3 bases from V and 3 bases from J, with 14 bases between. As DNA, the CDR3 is TGTGCCAGCAGCCACCCTTTGGCGGTATCTAATGAAAAACTGTTTTTT. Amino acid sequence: CASSHPLAVSNEKLFF.

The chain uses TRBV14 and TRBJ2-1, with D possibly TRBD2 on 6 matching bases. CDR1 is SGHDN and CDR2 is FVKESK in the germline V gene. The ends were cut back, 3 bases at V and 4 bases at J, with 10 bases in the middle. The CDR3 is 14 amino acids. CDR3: CASSQAGPYNEQFF. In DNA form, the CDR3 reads TGTGCCAGCAGCCAGGCGGGACCATACAATGAGCAGTTCTTC.

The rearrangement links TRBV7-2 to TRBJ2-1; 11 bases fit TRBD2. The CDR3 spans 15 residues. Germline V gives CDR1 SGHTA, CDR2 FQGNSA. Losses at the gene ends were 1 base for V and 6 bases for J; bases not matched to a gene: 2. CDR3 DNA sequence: TGTGCCAGCAGCTTAGTAGCGGGGGGGATCAATGAGCAGTTCTTC. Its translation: CASSLVAGGINEQFF.

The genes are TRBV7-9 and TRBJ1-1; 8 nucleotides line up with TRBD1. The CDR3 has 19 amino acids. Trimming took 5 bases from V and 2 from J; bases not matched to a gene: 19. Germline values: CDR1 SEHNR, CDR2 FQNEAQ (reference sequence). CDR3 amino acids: CASSRVLSRDRRSNTEAFF. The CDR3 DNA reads TGTGCCAGCAGCCGCGTGTTGAGTCGGGACAGGAGATCTAACACTGAAGCTTTCTTT.

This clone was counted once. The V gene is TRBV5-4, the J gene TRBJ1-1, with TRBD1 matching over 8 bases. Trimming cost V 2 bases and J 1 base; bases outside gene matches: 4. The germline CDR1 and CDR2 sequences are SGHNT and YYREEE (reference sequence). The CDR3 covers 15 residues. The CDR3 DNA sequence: TGTGCCAGCAGCTTCGTGGGACAGGCGAACACTGAAGCTTTCTTT. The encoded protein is CASSFVGQANTEAFF.

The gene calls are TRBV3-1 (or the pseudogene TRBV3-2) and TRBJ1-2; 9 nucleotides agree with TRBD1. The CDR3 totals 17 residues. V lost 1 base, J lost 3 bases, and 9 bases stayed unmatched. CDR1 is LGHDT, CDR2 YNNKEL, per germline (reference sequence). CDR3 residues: CASSQGLTGGWHYGYTF. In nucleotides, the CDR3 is TGTGCCAGCAGCCAAGGGCTAACAGGGGGCTGGCACTATGGCTACACCTTC.

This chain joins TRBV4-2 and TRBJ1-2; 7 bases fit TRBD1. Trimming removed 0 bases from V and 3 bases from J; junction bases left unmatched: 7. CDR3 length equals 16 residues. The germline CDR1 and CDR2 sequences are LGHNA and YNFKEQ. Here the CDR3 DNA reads TGTGCCAGCAGCCAAGAGCTGAGGGGGCTAGACTATGGCTACACCTTC. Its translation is CASSQELRGLDYGYTF.

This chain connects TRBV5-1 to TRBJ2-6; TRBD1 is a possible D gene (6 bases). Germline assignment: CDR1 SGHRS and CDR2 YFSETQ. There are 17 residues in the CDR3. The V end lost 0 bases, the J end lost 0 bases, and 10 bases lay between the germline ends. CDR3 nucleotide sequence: TGCGCCAGCAGCTTGGACAGGGTGGTCTCTGGGGCCAACGTCCTGACTTTC. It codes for CASSLDRVVSGANVLTF.

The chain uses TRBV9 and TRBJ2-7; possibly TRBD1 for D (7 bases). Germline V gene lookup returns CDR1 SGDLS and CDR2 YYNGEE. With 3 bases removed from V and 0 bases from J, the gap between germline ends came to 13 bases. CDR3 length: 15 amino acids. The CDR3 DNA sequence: TGTGCCAGCAGCGAAGACAGGGAGGTCTCCTACGAGCAGTACTTC. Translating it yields CASSEDREVSYEQYF.

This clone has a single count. The CDR3 DNA reads TGTGCCAGCAGGAACAGGGGAGCCTACGAGCAGTACTTC. Encoded protein: CASRNRGAYEQYF. J is TRBJ2-7 and V is TRBV11-1; 7 bases line up with TRBD1. V shed 6 bases, J shed 2 bases, and the junction held 4 bases outside the gene matches. The CDR3 is 13 residues long. Germline V gene lookup returns CDR1 SGHAT and CDR2 FQDESV (reference sequence).

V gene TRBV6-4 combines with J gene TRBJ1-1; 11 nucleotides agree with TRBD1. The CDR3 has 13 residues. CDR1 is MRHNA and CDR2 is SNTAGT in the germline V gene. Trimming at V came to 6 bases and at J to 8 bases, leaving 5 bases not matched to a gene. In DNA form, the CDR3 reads TGTGCCAGCAGAGGACAGGGGGCTAGAGAAGCTTTCTTT. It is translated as CASRGQGAREAFF.

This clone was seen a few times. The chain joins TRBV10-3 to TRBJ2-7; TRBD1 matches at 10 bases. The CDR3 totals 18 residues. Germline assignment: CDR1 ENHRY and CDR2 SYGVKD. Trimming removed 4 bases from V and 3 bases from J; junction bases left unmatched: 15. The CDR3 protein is CAISGLDRGETSNYEQYF. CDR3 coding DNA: TGTGCCATCAGTGGGCTGGACAGGGGGGAGACTTCCAACTACGAGCAGTACTTC.

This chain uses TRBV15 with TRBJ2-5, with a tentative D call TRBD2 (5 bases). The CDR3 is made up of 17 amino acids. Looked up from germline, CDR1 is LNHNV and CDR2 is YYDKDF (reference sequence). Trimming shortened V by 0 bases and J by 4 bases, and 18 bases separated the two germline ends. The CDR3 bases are TGTGCCACCAGCAGAGAGAAGGGAGCTACTTGGCCAGAGACCCAGTACTTC. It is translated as CATSREKGATWPETQYF. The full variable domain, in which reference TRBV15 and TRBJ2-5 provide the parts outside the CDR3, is DAMVIQNPRYQVTQFGKPVTLSCSQTLNHNVMYWYQQKSSQAPKLLFHYYDKDFNNEADTPDNFQSRRPNTSFCFLDIRSPGLGDTAMYLCATSREKGATWPETQYFGPGTRLLVL.

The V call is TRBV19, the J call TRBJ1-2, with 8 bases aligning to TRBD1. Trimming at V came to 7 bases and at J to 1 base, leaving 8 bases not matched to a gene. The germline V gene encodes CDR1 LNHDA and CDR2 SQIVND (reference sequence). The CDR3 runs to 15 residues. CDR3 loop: CASTPGQANNYGYTF. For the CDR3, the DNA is TGTGCCAGTACCCCGGGACAGGCGAATAACTATGGCTACACCTTC.

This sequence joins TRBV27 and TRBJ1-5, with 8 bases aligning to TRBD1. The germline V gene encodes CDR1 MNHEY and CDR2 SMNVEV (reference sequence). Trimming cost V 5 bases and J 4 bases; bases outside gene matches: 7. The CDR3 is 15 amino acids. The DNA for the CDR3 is TGTGCCAGCAGTCACGGACAGGGTCGAAATCAGCCCCAGCATTTT. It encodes CASSHGQGRNQPQHF.

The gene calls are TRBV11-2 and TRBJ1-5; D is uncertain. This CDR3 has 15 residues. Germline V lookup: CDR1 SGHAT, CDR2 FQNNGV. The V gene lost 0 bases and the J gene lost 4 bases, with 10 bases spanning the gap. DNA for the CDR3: TGTGCCAGCAGCTTAGATGGTCGGGTGAATCAGCCCCAGCATTTT. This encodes CASSLDGRVNQPQHF.

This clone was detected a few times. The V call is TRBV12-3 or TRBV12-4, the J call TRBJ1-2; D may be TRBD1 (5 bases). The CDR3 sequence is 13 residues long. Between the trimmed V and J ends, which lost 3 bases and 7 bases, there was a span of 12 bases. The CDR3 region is CASSFGPGGGYTF. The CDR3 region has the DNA TGTGCCAGCAGTTTCGGCCCGGGGGGTGGCTACACCTTC.

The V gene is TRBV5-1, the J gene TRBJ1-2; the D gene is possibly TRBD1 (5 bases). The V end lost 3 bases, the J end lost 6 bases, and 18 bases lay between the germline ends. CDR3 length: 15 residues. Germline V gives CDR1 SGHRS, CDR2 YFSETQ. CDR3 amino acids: CASSWRSDREDGYTF. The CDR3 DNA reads TGCGCCAGCAGCTGGAGAAGCGACAGAGAGGATGGCTACACCTTC.

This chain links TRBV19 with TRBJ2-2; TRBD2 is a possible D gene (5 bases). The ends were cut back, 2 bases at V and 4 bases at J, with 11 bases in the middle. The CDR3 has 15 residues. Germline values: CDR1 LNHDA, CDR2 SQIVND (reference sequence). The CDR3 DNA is TGTGCCAGTAGTATATTAGGACTGGTCACCGGGGAGCTGTTTTTT. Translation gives CASSILGLVTGELFF.

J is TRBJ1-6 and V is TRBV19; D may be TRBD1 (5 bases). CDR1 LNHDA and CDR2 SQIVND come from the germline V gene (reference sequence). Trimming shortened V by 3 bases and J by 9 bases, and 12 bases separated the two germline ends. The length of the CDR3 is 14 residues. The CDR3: CASSIGQGGSPLHF. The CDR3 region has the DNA TGTGCCAGTAGTATCGGGCAGGGCGGTTCACCCCTCCACTTT. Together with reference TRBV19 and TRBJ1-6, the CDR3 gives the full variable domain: DGGITQSPKYLFRKEGQNVTLSCEQNLNHDAMYWYRQDPGQGLRLIYYSQIVNDFQKGDIAEGYSVSREKKESFPLTVTSAQKNPTAFYLCASSIGQGGSPLHFGNGTRLTVT.

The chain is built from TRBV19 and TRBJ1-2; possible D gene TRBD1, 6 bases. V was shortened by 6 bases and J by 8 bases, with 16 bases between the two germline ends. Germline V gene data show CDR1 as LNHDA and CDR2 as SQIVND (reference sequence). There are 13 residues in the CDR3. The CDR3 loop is CASRSGTPPGYTF. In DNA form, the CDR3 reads TGTGCCAGTAGGTCCGGGACACCACCCGGCTACACCTTC. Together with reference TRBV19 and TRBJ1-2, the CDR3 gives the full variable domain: DGGITQSPKYLFRKEGQNVTLSCEQNLNHDAMYWYRQDPGQGLRLIYYSQIVNDFQKGDIAEGYSVSREKKESFPLTVTSAQKNPTAFYLCASRSGTPPGYTFGSGTRLTVV.